The sequence of this T cell receptor beta chain was determined in a study of T cell repertoires in cytomegalovirus infection (dated by TCRdb to about 2019). In the study overall: Recently identified HLA-C-restricted CMV epitopes, whose presentation resists viral immunomodulation, were targeted by peptide stimulations together with well-studied HLA-B-restricted epitopes. The HLA type of each donor mattered for the analysis, because public TCR beta signatures pointed to carriage of CMV infection along with the matching HLA type. Study-wide conclusions, independent of this receptor: The ex vivo response was dominated by HLA-C-restricted CMV-specific TCR beta clonotypes, which also provided the single most frequent clonotype in two of eight donors. In both this cohort and an independent cohort of a few hundred donors, the cumulative frequency of public TCR beta family members distinguished carriers of CMV infection plus the relevant HLA type.

Trimming at the junction amounts to 5 bases on V and 8 bases on J, and the germline ends lie 12 bases apart. The CDR3 goes from the cysteine to the phenylalanine over 12 residues. Here the CDR3 DNA is all that survives: 36 bases in frame from base 1. Sequencer: Illumina HiSeq 1500. Clones were called with MiXCR by TCRdb after fastp trimmed the public reads at Q25, and only in-frame beta chains were retained. Here each entry gathers all rows of one CDR3 protein and keeps the most common genes and DNA. This sample holds around 310,000 distinct CDR3 sequences; 25% to 30% were observed only once. The ten largest clonotypes hold 20% of the sample. Details on this clonotype: Its antigen is not yet known. It has no much larger one-base neighbor in the sample; base qualities were not kept.

The treatment or condition tag for this specimen amounts to: in vitro stimulation with specific CMV peptide epitopes to enrich CMV-specific T cells. This clonotype was obtained from a human donor in good health (CMV status not recorded). Some clones in this sample may be carry-over from other donors' samples. The material was cultured PBMCs, obtained from culture after CMV antigen stimulation. Recombination connected TRBV12-3 or TRBV12-4 to TRBJ1-2; matching of 5 bases hints at TRBD1 as the D gene. The CDR3 in this case is CASSAGSRGYTF. The DNA sequence reads TGTGCCAGCAGTGCAGGGTCTCGGGGCTACACCTTC.